The rows below give T cell receptor beta chains drawn from one sample of a study of cytomegalovirus exposure and HLA in healthy donors. Data came from immunoSEQ multiplex PCR; TCRdb stores just in-frame clones and leaves some out. The sample lists 110,000 to 150,000 clones; roughly 82% were seen once. Sequenced material: PBMCs. The source is a man aged 30 to 45 in good health and CMV-seronegative. CDR3s include the opening cysteine and the closing phenylalanine or tryptophan. A D gene is named only where the DNA matches it firmly. The listing skips clone size in some rows; elsewhere it reads once, few, many or a size class.

CASSFTGAQTEAFF	TGTGCCAGCAGCTTCACAGGGGCTCAGACTGAAGCTTTCTTT	few	TRBV7-3	TRBJ1-1	TRBD1
CAIATKTGGYEQYF	TGTGCCATCGCAACTAAAACAGGGGGCTACGAGCAGTACTTC	.	TRBV10-3	TRBJ2-7	TRBD1
CASSLVQGSYEQYF	TGTGCTAGCAGCTTAGTACAGGGGTCCTACGAGCAGTACTTC	.	TRBV7-7	TRBJ2-7	TRBD1
CASSVIPTSGATGEQYF	TGTGCCAGCAGCGTAATACCAACTAGCGGAGCCACCGGCGAGCAGTACTTC	.	TRBV9	TRBJ2-7	TRBD2
CASSPRDRGENEQFF	TGCGCCAGCAGCCCCCGGGACAGGGGGGAAAATGAGCAGTTCTTC	.	TRBV4-1	TRBJ2-1	TRBD1
CASSQARGRYGYTF	TGCGCCAGCAGCCAAGCCAGGGGGCGGTATGGCTACACCTTC	.	TRBV4-1	TRBJ1-2	TRBD1
CATSRDRPRTGHNEKLFF	TGTGCCACCAGCAGAGATCGTCCCCGGACAGGTCATAATGAAAAACTGTTTTTT	.	TRBV15	TRBJ1-4	TRBD1
CASSPGPSGEQYF	TGTGCCAGCAGTCCCGGCCCTTCAGGGGAGCAGTACTTC	.	TRBV2	TRBJ2-7	.
CASTVSGRAVETQYF	TGCGCCAGCACTGTCAGCGGGAGGGCCGTGGAGACCCAGTACTTC	.	TRBV5-1	TRBJ2-5	TRBD2
CASGRRGQETQYF	TGTGCCAGCGGTCGCAGGGGGCAAGAGACCCAGTACTTC	once	TRBV28	TRBJ2-5	TRBD1
CASSNEADTQYF	TGTGCCAGTAGTAACGAGGCAGATACGCAGTATTTT	.	TRBV19	TRBJ2-3	.
CASSYKGQGTDTQYF	TGTGCCAGCAGTTACAAAGGACAGGGGACAGATACGCAGTATTTT	.	TRBV6-5	TRBJ2-3	TRBD1
CASSLATGGHETQYF	TGTGCCAGCAGCTTAGCCACAGGGGGCCATGAGACCCAGTACTTC	.	TRBV7-9	TRBJ2-5	TRBD1
CASSLAQGALYEQYF	TGCGCCAGCAGCTTGGCCCAGGGGGCTTTATACGAGCAGTACTTC	.	TRBV5-1	TRBJ2-7	TRBD1
CASSLDTGLYEQYF	TGTGCCAGCAGCTTAGATACAGGGTTATACGAGCAGTACTTC	.	TRBV11-2	TRBJ2-7	.
CASSPGLGGVRTGELFF	TGTGCCAGCAGCCCTGGACTAGGGGGAGTACGAACCGGGGAGCTGTTTTTT	.	TRBV5-4	TRBJ2-2	.
CASSSLSSGNTIYF	TGTGCCAGCAGCTCCCTCAGCTCTGGAAACACCATATATTTT	.	TRBV27	TRBJ1-3	.
CASSGQTSGYGYTF	TGTGCCAGCAGCGGACAGACCTCTGGGTATGGCTACACCTTC	.	TRBV28	TRBJ1-2	.
CASSSTFGAGGLESNQPQHF	TGTGCCAGCAGCTCAACCTTTGGGGCAGGGGGCTTGGAAAGCAATCAGCCCCAGCATTTT	.	TRBV7-8	TRBJ1-5	TRBD1
CASSISGENGYTF	TGTGCCAGTAGTATATCGGGGGAAAATGGCTACACCTTC	.	TRBV19	TRBJ1-2	.
CASSWTSGTGGEQFF	TGCGCCAGCTCTTGGACTAGCGGGACCGGGGGTGAGCAGTTCTTC	.	TRBV5-1	TRBJ2-1	TRBD2
CASGRDSWDGYTF	TGTGCCAGCGGGAGGGATTCTTGGGATGGCTACACCTTC	.	TRBV28	TRBJ1-2	.
CASKGGSTSTDTQYF	TGTGCCAGCAAGGGGGGGAGTACTAGCACAGATACGCAGTATTTT	few	TRBV9	TRBJ2-3	.
CASSSPGTSGGANTGELFF	TGTGCCAGCAGCTCCCCTGGGACTAGCGGGGGTGCGAACACCGGGGAGCTGTTTTTT	.	TRBV5-4	TRBJ2-2	TRBD2
CASSSRAGINYGYTF	TGTGCCAGCAGTTCCAGGGCTGGGATTAACTATGGCTACACCTTC	.	TRBV6-6	TRBJ1-2	.
CASSHRDQETQYF	TGTGCCAGCAGCCACCGAGACCAAGAGACCCAGTACTTC	.	TRBV5-4	TRBJ2-5	.
CASSAYNTGELFF	TGTGCCAGCAGTGCCTACAACACCGGGGAGCTGTTTTTT	once	TRBV2	TRBJ2-2	.
CASSLGQNTEAFF	TGTGCCAGCAGCTTGGGACAGAACACTGAAGCTTTCTTT	.	TRBV7-9	TRBJ1-1	.
CASSPQTGVGETQYF	TGTGCCAGCAGCCCGCAGACAGGGGTAGGAGAGACCCAGTACTTC	.	TRBV11-2	TRBJ2-5	TRBD1
CASSLTGQNYEQYF	TGTGCCAGCAGCTTGACGGGACAAAACTACGAGCAGTACTTC	few	TRBV7-2	TRBJ2-7	.
CASSLVVGPGYQETQYF	TGTGCCAGCAGCTTAGTGGTAGGACCGGGGTACCAAGAGACCCAGTACTTC	.	TRBV7-6	TRBJ2-5	.
CASSERGGGNTIYF	TGTGCCAGCAGCGAGCGAGGTGGTGGAAACACCATATATTTT	.	TRBV5-6	TRBJ1-3	.
CASSPYLTSGGDNEQFF	TGTGCCAGCAGCCCGTATCTGACTAGCGGGGGGGACAATGAGCAGTTCTTC	few	TRBV7-2	TRBJ2-1	TRBD2
CASSHVKGGSGNTIYF	TGTGCCAGCAGCCACGTGAAAGGGGGCTCTGGAAACACCATATATTTT	.	TRBV4-2	TRBJ1-3	.
CASTPGRGLVETQYF	TGTGCCAGCACCCCAGGACGAGGGTTGGTCGAGACCCAGTACTTC	.	TRBV6-5	TRBJ2-5	.
CASRSSGNTIYF	TGTGCCAGTAGGAGTTCTGGAAACACCATATATTTT	.	TRBV19	TRBJ1-3	.
CASNREAAGSTF	TGTGCCAGCAACCGGGAGGCCGCCGGTAGCACCTTC	.	TRBV2	TRBJ1-2	.
CASSLSRGAGGNNEQFF	TGTGCCAGCAGTTTAAGCAGGGGAGCGGGAGGAAACAATGAGCAGTTCTTC	.	TRBV27	TRBJ2-1	TRBD2
CASSLRGGSRADEQFF	TGTGCCAGCAGCTTACGCGGGGGGTCTCGTGCGGATGAGCAGTTCTTC	once	TRBV5-4	TRBJ2-1	TRBD2
CASSQDGTSEFF	TGCGCCAGCAGCCAAGATGGCACTAGTGAGTTCTTC	few	TRBV4-1	TRBJ2-1	.
CASGQQGKGTEAFF	TGTGCCAGCGGACAACAGGGAAAGGGCACTGAAGCTTTCTTT	.	TRBV28	TRBJ1-1	.
CASSVLAGRNYEQYF	TGTGCCAGCAGCGTCTTAGCGGGGCGAAACTACGAGCAGTACTTC	.	TRBV9	TRBJ2-7	TRBD2
CASSWTPNTGELFF	TGTGCCAGTAGTTGGACACCGAACACCGGGGAGCTGTTTTTT	.	TRBV19	TRBJ2-2	.
CASSPGVNQPQHF	TGCGCCAGCAGCCCGGGGGTCAATCAGCCCCAGCATTTT	.	TRBV5-1	TRBJ1-5	.
CASRPILGGNQPQHF	TGTGCCAGTAGACCAATTTTGGGAGGTAATCAGCCCCAGCATTTT	.	TRBV19	TRBJ1-5	.
CASSLAVAGGQETQYF	TGCGCCAGCAGCTTGGCGGTAGCGGGGGGCCAAGAGACCCAGTACTTC	.	TRBV5-1	TRBJ2-5	TRBD2
CASSASGSYGYTF	TGTGCCAGCAGCGCTTCGGGGAGCTATGGCTACACCTTC	.	TRBV9	TRBJ1-2	.
CASSRTSGGAGTQYF	TGTGCCAGCAGCCGGACTAGCGGGGGGGCGGGGACCCAGTACTTC	.	TRBV7-2	TRBJ2-5	TRBD2
CASSTFGQGNYGYTF	.	.	TRBV21-1	TRBJ1-2	.
CASSLTRSTDTQYF	TGTGCCAGCAGCTTAACTAGAAGCACAGATACGCAGTATTTT	.	TRBV7-2	TRBJ2-3	.
CASRNTGVNYGYTF	TGTGCCAGCAGAAACACAGGGGTCAACTATGGCTACACCTTC	once	TRBV5-5	TRBJ1-2	TRBD1
CASSVSGNEQFF	TGTGCCAGCAGCGTGAGCGGGAACGAGCAGTTCTTC	once	TRBV9	TRBJ2-1	TRBD2
CASSPGLAGVSYEQYF	TGTGCCAGCTCCCCGGGACTAGCGGGAGTTAGCTACGAGCAGTACTTC	.	TRBV18	TRBJ2-7	TRBD2